This entry describes one TCR beta chain. This entry belongs to a study of cytomegalovirus exposure and HLA in healthy donors. The PCR ran on 60 Vbeta and 13 Jbeta primers. Data came from immunoSEQ multiplex PCR; TCRdb stores just in-frame clones and leaves some out. The repertoire holds about 240,000 clones, with about 80% as singletons. The receptor was derived from a woman aged 60-70 years in good health and CMV-seropositive. Sequences were obtained from PBMCs.

CDR3 in DNA: TGTGCCAGCAGCTTAGTTGCGCGCGAGACCCAGTACTTC. Protein product: CASSLVARETQYF. The rearrangement links TRBV7-3 to TRBJ2-5; D not resolved. Germline values: CDR1 SGHTA, CDR2 FQGTGA. V was clipped by 2 bases and J by 5 bases, with 9 bases between them. CDR3 length: 13 amino acids.